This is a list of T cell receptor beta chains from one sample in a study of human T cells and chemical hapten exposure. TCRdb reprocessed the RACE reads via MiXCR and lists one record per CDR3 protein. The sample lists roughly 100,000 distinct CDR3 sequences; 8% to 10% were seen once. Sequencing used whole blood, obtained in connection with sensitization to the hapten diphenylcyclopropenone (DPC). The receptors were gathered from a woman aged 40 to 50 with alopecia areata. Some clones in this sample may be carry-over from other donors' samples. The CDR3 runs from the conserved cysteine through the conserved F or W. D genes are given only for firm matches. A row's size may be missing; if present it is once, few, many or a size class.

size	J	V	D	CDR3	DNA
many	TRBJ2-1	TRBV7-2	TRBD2	CASTVSGGAEVFRDEQFF	TGTGCCAGCACCGTTAGCGGGGGGGCCGAAGTGTTCAGGGATGAGCAGTTCTTC
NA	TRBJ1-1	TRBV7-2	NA	CASSLAVGEAFF	TGTGCCAGCAGCCTAGCGGTGGGTGAAGCTTTCTTT
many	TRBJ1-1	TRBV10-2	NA	CASSNQGYNTEAFF	TGCGCCAGCAGTAACCAGGGGTACAACACTGAAGCTTTCTTT
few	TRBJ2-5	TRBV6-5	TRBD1	CASRLQGGIQETQYF	TGTGCCAGCAGGCTCCAAGGGGGCATTCAGGAGACCCAGTACTTC
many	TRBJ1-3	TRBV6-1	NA	CASSEHRAGTGNTIYF	TGTGCCAGCAGTGAACACAGGGCAGGCACTGGAAACACCATATATTTT
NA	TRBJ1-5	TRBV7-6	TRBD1	CASSLEGRGRDQPQHF	TGTGCCAGCAGCTTAGAAGGCAGGGGGCGAGATCAGCCCCAGCATTTT
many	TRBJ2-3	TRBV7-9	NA	CASSLALVPTDTQYF	TGTGCCAGCAGCTTAGCGCTGGTGCCCACAGATACGCAGTATTTT
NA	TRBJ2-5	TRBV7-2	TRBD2	CASNRDYPGTQYF	TGTGCCAGCAACCGGGACTACCCGGGGACCCAGTACTTC
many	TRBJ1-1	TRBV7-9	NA	CASSTHTGDTEAFF	TGTGCCAGCAGCACTCATACTGGAGACACTGAAGCTTTCTTT
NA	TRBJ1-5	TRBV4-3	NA	CASSQDSSNQPQHF	TGCGCCAGCAGCCAAGATAGCAGCAATCAGCCCCAGCATTTT
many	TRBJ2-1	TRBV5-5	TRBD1	CASSLGPRQGSSYNEQFF	TGTGCCAGCAGCTTGGGGCCGCGACAGGGGAGCTCCTACAATGAGCAGTTCTTC
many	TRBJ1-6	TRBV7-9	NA	CASTTESSYNSPLHF	TGTGCCAGCACGACGGAGAGCTCCTATAATTCACCCCTCCACTTT
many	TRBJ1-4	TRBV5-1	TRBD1	CASSPWGTDTTNEKLFF	TGCGCCAGCAGCCCCTGGGGGACAGATACAACTAATGAAAAACTGTTTTTT
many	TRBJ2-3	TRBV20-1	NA	CSASGGGPTDTQYF	TGCAGTGCTAGTGGTGGGGGGCCCACAGATACGCAGTATTTT
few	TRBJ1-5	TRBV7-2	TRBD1	CASTRTGGAQPQHF	TGTGCCAGCACCCGAACAGGGGGCGCGCAGCCCCAGCATTTT
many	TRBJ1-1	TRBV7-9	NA	CASSLKLATSAFF	TGTGCCAGCAGCTTAAAGTTAGCGACGTCGGCTTTCTTT
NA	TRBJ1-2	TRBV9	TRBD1	CASSLQGAGYTF	TGTGCCAGCAGCTTACAGGGGGCTGGCTACACCTTC
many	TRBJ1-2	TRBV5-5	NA	CASSLGSGADGYTF	TGTGCCAGCAGCTTGGGATCAGGGGCGGATGGCTACACCTTC
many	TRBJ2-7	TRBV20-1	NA	CSARDGYSEQYF	TGCAGTGCTAGGGACGGGTACTCCGAGCAGTACTTC
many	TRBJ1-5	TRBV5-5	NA	CASSLYDSLANQPQHF	TGTGCCAGCAGCTTGTATGACAGCCTAGCGAATCAGCCCCAGCATTTT
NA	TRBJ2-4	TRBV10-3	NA	CAISGAGSKGNIQYF	TGTGCCATCAGTGGGGCCGGTTCAAAAGGGAACATTCAGTACTTC
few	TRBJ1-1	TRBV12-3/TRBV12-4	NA	CASSLDVGYGNTEAFF	TGTGCCAGCAGTTTAGATGTAGGATATGGGAACACTGAAGCTTTCTTT
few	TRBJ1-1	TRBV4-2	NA	CASSQEGRGGSMNTEAFF	TGTGCCAGCAGCCAAGAAGGGCGGGGGGGCAGCATGAACACTGAAGCTTTCTTT
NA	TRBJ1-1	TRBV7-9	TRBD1	CASSQQLGQGAEAFF	TGTGCCAGCAGCCAACAACTGGGACAGGGGGCTGAAGCTTTCTTT
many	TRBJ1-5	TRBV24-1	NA	CATKGNSPNQPQHF	TGTGCCACCAAGGGTAACAGCCCCAATCAGCCCCAGCATTTT
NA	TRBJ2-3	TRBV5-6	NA	CASSRVWPSASGTDTQYF	TGTGCCAGCAGTAGGGTTTGGCCTAGCGCATCCGGGACAGATACGCAGTATTTT
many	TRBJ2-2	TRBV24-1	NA	CATSDRPRKNTGELFF	TGTGCCACCAGTGACCGGCCTAGGAAGAACACCGGGGAGCTGTTTTTT
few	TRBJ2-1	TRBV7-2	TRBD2	CASSLGLAGGTGNNEQFF	TGTGCCAGCAGCTTAGGGCTAGCGGGGGGTACCGGAAACAATGAGCAGTTCTTC
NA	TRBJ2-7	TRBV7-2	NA	CASTTDKTYEQYF	TGTGCCAGCACCACAGACAAAACCTACGAGCAGTACTTC
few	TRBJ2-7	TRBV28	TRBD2	CATSRTSGGLDEQYF	TGTGCCACCAGCAGGACTAGCGGGGGGTTGGACGAGCAGTACTTC
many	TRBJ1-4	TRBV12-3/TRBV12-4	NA	CASSATEKLFF	TGTGCCAGCAGTGCGACAGAAAAACTGTTTTTT
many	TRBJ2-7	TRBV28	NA	CASSSGTPAEQYF	TGTGCCAGCAGTTCCGGGACCCCAGCCGAGCAGTACTTC
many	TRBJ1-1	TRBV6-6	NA	CAIRTEGGYTEAFF	TGTGCCATCAGGACAGAAGGGGGGTACACTGAAGCTTTCTTT
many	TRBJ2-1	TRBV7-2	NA	CASSAQTSGYNEQFF	TGTGCCAGCAGCGCCCAGACGAGCGGATACAATGAGCAGTTCTTC
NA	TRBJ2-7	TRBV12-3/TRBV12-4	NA	CASGRGGYEQYF	TGTGCCAGCGGCCGAGGGGGGTACGAGCAGTACTTC
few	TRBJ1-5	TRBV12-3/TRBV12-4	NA	CASTQGGQPQHF	TGTGCCAGCACCCAAGGGGGGCAGCCCCAGCATTTT